The rows below give T cell receptor beta chains drawn from one sample of a study of blood T cell repertoires in COVID-19. TCRdb's table, derived via immunoSEQ multiplex PCR, lists solely in-frame clones and lacks some. The sample shows around 100,000 clones, about 84% of them seen only once. The specimen sequenced was peripheral blood. These receptor sequences come from a human donor in a cohort sampled during active COVID-19. Each CDR3 is given with its conserved first and last residue. The D gene is left open where the match is weak. Size is omitted from some rows. Given values are once, few, many or a class for expanded clones.

clone_size	d_call	v_call	j_call	cdr3_aa	cdr3_nt
.	TRBD1	TRBV6-5	TRBJ2-3	CASSYRGRTDTQYF	TGTGCCAGCAGTTACAGGGGGCGCACAGATACGCAGTATTTT
.	.	TRBV6-6	TRBJ2-7	CASSRPLGGAGPYEQYF	TGTGCCAGCAGTCGACCCCTAGGGGGAGCGGGGCCCTACGAGCAGTACTTC
.	TRBD1	TRBV5-6	TRBJ2-1	CASSLGRDRDNEQFF	TGTGCCAGCAGCTTGGGAAGGGACAGAGACAATGAGCAGTTCTTC
.	.	TRBV19	TRBJ1-1	CASSIDLRGLMNTEAFF	TGTGCCAGTAGTATAGATCTCAGGGGCCTCATGAACACTGAAGCTTTCTTT
.	.	TRBV24-1	TRBJ2-2	CATSDWVAGNVGELFF	TGTGCCACCAGTGATTGGGTCGCGGGGAACGTAGGGGAGCTGTTTTTT
.	.	TRBV20-1	TRBJ1-6	CSASPGFSYNSPLHF	TGCAGTGCTAGTCCCGGGTTCTCCTATAATTCACCCCTCCACTTT
.	.	TRBV7-8	TRBJ2-1	CASSLLASEQFF	TGTGCCAGCAGCCTTCTAGCGAGTGAGCAGTTCTTC
.	TRBD1	TRBV3-1/TRBV3-2	TRBJ2-1	CASSQSRDRVVYEQFF	TGTGCCAGCAGCCAGTCTAGGGACAGGGTTGTCTATGAGCAGTTCTTC
.	.	TRBV28	TRBJ2-7	CASRPSRQGRGEQYF	TGTGCCAGCCGACCTAGTCGGCAGGGGAGGGGCGAGCAGTACTTC
.	.	TRBV12-5	TRBJ2-5	CASGLVQPAWREETQYF	TGTGCTAGTGGTTTGGTACAGCCGGCCTGGCGGGAAGAGACCCAGTACTTC
.	TRBD1	TRBV2	TRBJ1-3	CASSKQGAAGNTIYF	TGTGCCAGCAGTAAACAGGGGGCAGCGGGAAACACCATATATTTT
.	TRBD1	TRBV12-3/TRBV12-4	TRBJ1-2	CASSPDRDYGYTF	TGTGCCAGCAGCCCTGACAGGGATTATGGCTACACCTTC
few	TRBD2	TRBV2	TRBJ2-7	CASRLAGYEQYF	TGTGCCAGCAGACTAGCGGGCTACGAGCAGTACTTC
.	.	TRBV18	TRBJ2-3	CASSPDRNTQYF	TGTGCCAGCTCACCAGACAGGAATACGCAGTATTTT
.	.	TRBV6-2/TRBV6-3	TRBJ1-5	CASSYATQGPQHF	TGTGCCAGCAGTTACGCGACTCAAGGGCCCCAGCATTTT
.	TRBD2	TRBV27	TRBJ2-7	CASRVGLGNEQYF	TGTGCCAGCAGGGTGGGACTAGGAAACGAGCAGTACTTC
.	.	TRBV20-1	TRBJ1-1	CSASDRRQLNTEAFF	TGCAGTGCTAGTGACCGGCGGCAGTTGAACACTGAAGCTTTCTTT
.	.	TRBV18	TRBJ1-1	CASSVQGRDTEAFF	TGTGCCAGCTCAGTACAGGGTAGGGACACTGAAGCTTTCTTT
.	.	TRBV7-8	TRBJ2-7	CASSLASRGHEQYF	TGTGCCAGCAGCTTAGCGTCCAGGGGCCACGAGCAGTACTTC
.	TRBD1	TRBV6-1	TRBJ1-5	CASSESGTGAVSNQPQHF	TGTGCCAGCAGTGAAAGTGGGACAGGGGCTGTGAGCAATCAGCCCCAGCATTTT
.	.	TRBV10-3	TRBJ1-1	CAISDQFTEAFF	TGTGCCATCAGTGACCAGTTCACTGAAGCTTTCTTT
.	.	TRBV6-5	TRBJ2-7	CASSYLWGPNEQYF	TGTGCCAGCAGTTACTTATGGGGCCCAAACGAGCAGTACTTC
.	.	TRBV10-3	TRBJ2-3	CASRSVGTDTQYF	TGTGCCAGCCGTAGCGTCGGCACAGATACGCAGTATTTT
.	.	TRBV13	TRBJ2-7	CASSSWGRKVDYEQYF	TGTGCCAGCAGCTCCTGGGGCCGGAAGGTTGATTACGAGCAGTACTTC
.	.	TRBV18	TRBJ1-2	CASSPGNSGGGYTF	TGTGCCAGCTCACCAGGGAATTCCGGAGGCGGCTACACCTTC
.	TRBD2	TRBV5-1	TRBJ2-3	CASSLSGAGGGADTQYF	TGCGCCAGCAGCTTGTCTGGGGCGGGGGGAGGAGCAGATACGCAGTATTTT
.	.	TRBV5-1	TRBJ1-2	CASSSMDYGYTF	TGCGCCAGCAGCTCTATGGACTATGGCTACACCTTC
.	.	TRBV18	TRBJ1-5	CASSGGVDQPQHF	TGTGCCAGCTCAGGGGGGGTGGATCAGCCCCAGCATTTT
.	.	TRBV6-5	TRBJ2-5	CASSWTVQETQYF	TGTGCCAGCAGCTGGACAGTACAAGAGACCCAGTACTTC
many	TRBD1	TRBV3-1/TRBV3-2	TRBJ2-7	CASSSFRDRAYEQYF	TGTGCCAGCAGCTCATTTCGGGACAGGGCCTACGAGCAGTACTTC
once	.	TRBV30	TRBJ1-5	CAWSVPTGLSNQPQHF	TGTGCCTGGAGTGTACCTACAGGTCTAAGCAATCAGCCCCAGCATTTT
.	.	TRBV5-4	TRBJ1-2	CASSLRQGDGYTF	TGTGCCAGCAGCTTGAGGCAGGGTGATGGCTACACCTTC
.	.	TRBV18	TRBJ2-1	CASSPGGDNEQFF	TGTGCCAGCTCACCAGGAGGGGACAATGAGCAGTTCTTC
.	.	TRBV12-5	TRBJ2-5	CASGLALGTRRETQYF	TGTGCTAGTGGTTTGGCACTAGGGACACGCAGGGAGACCCAGTACTTC
few	.	TRBV9	TRBJ2-2	CASSVSQGAGELFF	TGTGCCAGCAGCGTTTCACAGGGTGCCGGGGAGCTGTTTTTT
.	TRBD2	TRBV2	TRBJ2-3	CASIQDGTSLGTQYF	TGTGCCAGCATCCAAGACGGGACTAGCCTTGGTACGCAGTATTTT
.	.	TRBV6-5	TRBJ1-5	CASSPSPGLPQHF	TGTGCCAGCAGTCCAAGCCCGGGGTTGCCCCAGCATTTT
.	.	TRBV6-1	TRBJ1-4	CASSDKWRSWGF	TGTGCCAGCAGTGACAAGTGGAGGTCCTGGGGTTTT
.	.	TRBV6-6	TRBJ1-6	CASSLTDYSPLHF	TGTGCCAGCAGTTTGACAGATTATTCACCCCTCCACTTT
.	TRBD1	TRBV6-5	TRBJ1-1	CASKPAGGVNTEAFF	TGTGCCAGCAAACCCGCAGGGGGCGTGAACACTGAAGCTTTCTTT
.	TRBD1	TRBV9	TRBJ2-5	CASSRTGIQETQYF	TGTGCCAGCAGCCGGACAGGGATCCAAGAGACCCAGTACTTC
few	TRBD2	TRBV5-4	TRBJ2-1	CASETWTSGRGNEQFF	TGTGCCAGCGAAACATGGACTAGCGGGAGAGGAAATGAGCAGTTCTTC
.	TRBD2	TRBV6-2/TRBV6-3	TRBJ2-7	CASSYSARLGLAFHEQYF	TGTGCCAGCAGTTACTCAGCTCGTTTGGGACTAGCTTTTCACGAGCAGTACTTC
.	.	TRBV6-5	TRBJ2-5	CASSYEGVQETQYF	TGTGCCAGCAGTTACGAAGGGGTCCAAGAGACCCAGTACTTC
.	TRBD2	TRBV11-2	TRBJ2-3	CASSPLGLAVDTQYF	TGTGCCAGCAGCCCTTTGGGACTAGCGGTGGATACGCAGTATTTT
.	.	TRBV7-8	TRBJ1-2	CASSLVGSSNYGYTF	TGTGCCAGCAGCTTAGTGGGCAGCTCTAACTATGGCTACACCTTC
.	TRBD2	TRBV7-2	TRBJ2-3	CASRLASTDTQYF	TGTGCCAGTCGACTAGCGAGCACAGATACGCAGTATTTT
.	TRBD1	TRBV19	TRBJ2-3	CASSIGQGKPTDTQYF	TGTGCCAGTAGTATAGGACAGGGAAAACCCACAGATACGCAGTATTTT
.	.	TRBV18	TRBJ1-3	CASSPDPQRAGNTIYF	TGTGCCAGCTCACCCGATCCTCAGAGGGCAGGAAACACCATATATTTT
.	.	TRBV11-2	TRBJ1-4	CASSLGRGDEKLFF	TGTGCCAGCAGCTTAGGCAGGGGTGATGAAAAACTGTTTTTT
.	TRBD1	TRBV9	TRBJ2-3	CASSVEVGTVTDTQYF	TGTGCCAGCAGCGTAGAAGTAGGGACAGTTACAGATACGCAGTATTTT
.	TRBD2	TRBV10-3	TRBJ2-7	CAISPGLATDYEQYF	TGTGCCATCAGCCCGGGACTAGCGACGGACTACGAGCAGTACTTC
.	TRBD2	TRBV27	TRBJ2-5	CASSFLAGEQETQYF	TGTGCCAGCAGTTTCTTAGCGGGGGAACAAGAGACCCAGTACTTC
.	.	TRBV30	TRBJ2-3	CAWSTDYTDTQYF	TGTGCCTGGAGTACAGACTACACAGATACGCAGTATTTT